This TCR beta chain was sequenced for a study of cytomegalovirus exposure and HLA in healthy donors. Study-level findings and limits: Across HLA loci, a later analysis found differing TCR association rates, with DRB1 most and HLA-C fewest. It was reportedly the case that the classifier diagnosed cytomegalovirus status with high specificity and sensitivity. In a later analysis, common viral pathogens appeared linked to several of the most significant clusters. Immune exposure information comprised only CMV serostatus.

This clone turned up a few times. No antigen is known for it. The CDR3 spans 15 residues. Germline V gives CDR1 SGHRS, CDR2 YFSETQ. V lost 0 bases to trimming and J lost 7 bases; unmatched junction nucleotides: 7. PCR was performed using 60 Vbeta and 13 Jbeta primers. Generated by immunoSEQ multiplex PCR, the TCRdb table keeps only in-frame clones and is missing some. Among about 87,000 clones listed, less than 80% were seen once. Sequencing was done on a sample of PBMCs. J is TRBJ2-1 and V is TRBV5-1; 7 bases are shared with TRBD2. The sequence derives from a man younger than 40 in good health and CMV-seropositive. The CDR3 nucleotides read TGCGCCAGCAGCTTGGAGAGCGGGGTCTGGAATGAGCAGTTCTTC. It specifies CASSLESGVWNEQFF.